The present T cell receptor beta chain was sequenced within a study of blood T cell repertoires in COVID-19 (dated by TCRdb to 2018 to 2021). Study-level background: The collaborator samples originated in the United States, Italy and Spain and spanned the acute and convalescent phases of COVID-19. The samples were drawn from two sources: the first 160 participants of the ongoing ImmuneRACE study, and fewer than 1,500 subjects contributed by 6 global collaborators. Sample metadata almost always included a de-identified subject ID, COVID-19 status, age in years and sex. The repertoires were released in a freely available public database meant as a resource for research on the immune response to SARS-CoV-2. Deeply sampled blood TCRbeta repertoires from subjects exposed to, actively infected with, or recovered from COVID-19 were included in the dataset. The prospective study material was composed of cDNA or gDNA derived from T cells, B-cell-depleted T cells, or PBMCs. Where available, HLA class I and class II types were obtained from metadata supplied by the sample provider rather than from assay-based typing.

The investigation overall reported the following: Clinical and demographic metadata were provided uncurated, with the amount varying by source and participant.

The immunoSEQ Assay, a bias-controlled multiplex PCR, was used to amplify TCRbeta CDR3 regions from genomic DNA. The authors' analysis ran thus. Nucleated cell counts per sample were estimated from amplification of reference gene primers within the assay. To quantify the absolute abundance of each unique TCRbeta CDR3 rearrangement, sequence reads were collapsed and filtered. Productive Simpson clonality was computed per sample as the square root of Simpson's diversity index over productive rearrangements. TCRdb limited this immuneACCESS table to in-frame rearrangements with V and J called. A share of clones is missing; checked studies link under half to unresolved V genes, and the rest is unexplained. The DNA gave D and trimming, while V, J and clone size come from that table. The sample data list 210,000 or so clones, and around 86% of these were observed just once. Around 10% of the sample goes to the ten largest clones.

Counted from cysteine to phenylalanine, this CDR3 has 13 amino acids. Only the CDR3 region is kept as DNA, spanning 39 bases read in frame from base 1. Relative to germline, V is 2 bases shorter and J is 3 bases shorter, with 7 bases between their ends. A note on this clone: What antigen it recognizes has not been identified. The record has no base qualities; no much larger clone is one base away.

In the prospective study, participants were about 18 to 95 years old, resided in fewer than 25 geographic areas of the United States, and were enrolled through a virtual design. To assign participants to cohorts, the prospective study relied on clinical history that participants themselves reported in a screening survey and a study questionnaire. In the prospective study, whole blood, serum and a nasopharyngeal or oropharyngeal swab were collected from each participant by mobile phlebotomists. Participants in the prospective study had the option to provide additional blood draws and questionnaires over a roughly 2-month period. Blood samples from the prospective study were shipped frozen or at room temperature prior to DNA extraction.

This chain is built from TRBV12-3 or TRBV12-4 and TRBJ1-2, with the D gene too uncertain to name. Sequenced material: PBMCs or T cells enriched from blood (not recorded which). This sequence originates from a woman aged 50 to 65 with acute COVID-19. The CDR3 reads CASSLRQDYGYTF. Here is the DNA: TGTGCCAGCAGTTTACGTCAGGACTATGGCTACACCTTC.